The rows below give T cell receptor beta chains drawn from one sample of a study of T cells in Graves' hyperthyroidism and ophthalmopathy. Each CDR3 protein is one row after TCRdb ran MiXCR on the multiplex PCR reads. The sample lists 300,000 to 500,000 distinct CDR3 sequences; around 15% were seen once. The material sequenced was blood. The receptors were gathered from a man aged 50 or older with Graves' ophthalmopathy. CDR3s include the opening cysteine and the closing phenylalanine or tryptophan. The order of the fields is clone size, J gene, V gene, D gene, CDR3 DNA, CDR3 protein. A D gene is named only where the DNA matches it firmly. Not every row has a clone size; where given, it reads once, few, many or a size class.

size: many; J: TRBJ2-7; V: TRBV20-1; D: TRBD1; DNA: TGCAGTGCTAGAGCACGATCCGGGACAGTGACCTACGAGCAGTACTTC; CDR3: CSARARSGTVTYEQYF
size: .; J: TRBJ1-1; V: TRBV29-1; D: .; DNA: TGCAGCGTTGAACAGGGATTTAACACTGAAGCTTTCTTT; CDR3: CSVEQGFNTEAFF
size: many; J: TRBJ2-2; V: TRBV30; D: .; DNA: TGTGCCTGGCGCCGTTTGTTAGTGTCCGGGGAGCTGTTTTTT; CDR3: CAWRRLLVSGELFF
size: few; J: TRBJ2-2; V: TRBV7-9; D: .; DNA: TGTGCCAGCAGCCCGGAGAAGTGGAGCGCGAACACCGGGGAGCTGTTTTTT; CDR3: CASSPEKWSANTGELFF
size: .; J: TRBJ2-5; V: TRBV9; D: .; DNA: TGTGCCAGCAGCCCGGGACCCGTTGGAGAGACCCAGTACTTC; CDR3: CASSPGPVGETQYF
size: many; J: TRBJ2-7; V: TRBV24-1; D: TRBD1; DNA: TGTGCCACCAGTGATCCGGGACAGGGAGGGATCGAGCAGTACTTC; CDR3: CATSDPGQGGIEQYF
size: few; J: TRBJ2-1; V: TRBV6-5; D: TRBD2; DNA: TGTGCCAGCAGTTACTCACGGACCCCGCAGGCTGGACTAGCGGGGGACTACAATGAGCAGTTCTTC; CDR3: CASSYSRTPQAGLAGDYNEQFF
size: .; J: TRBJ2-7; V: TRBV11-2; D: TRBD1; DNA: TGTGCCAGCAGCTTAGAGACCAGGACAGGGGCCTACGAGCAGTACTTC; CDR3: CASSLETRTGAYEQYF
size: .; J: TRBJ2-1; V: TRBV7-9; D: TRBD1; DNA: TGTGCCAGCAGCTTAGCGCAGGGGGCCGGCTACAATGAGCAGTTCTTC; CDR3: CASSLAQGAGYNEQFF
size: many; J: TRBJ1-1; V: TRBV28; D: .; DNA: TGTGCCAGCAGTTTTTTCAGACAGATGAACACTGAAGCTTTCTTT; CDR3: CASSFFRQMNTEAFF
size: many; J: TRBJ2-7; V: TRBV5-1; D: .; DNA: TGCGCCAGCAGCTTGATTTCGGACACCTCCTACGAGCAGTACTTC; CDR3: CASSLISDTSYEQYF
size: many; J: TRBJ1-1; V: TRBV7-6; D: .; DNA: TGTGCCAGCAGCTCTAGCGTCGGAAACACTGAAGCTTTCTTT; CDR3: CASSSSVGNTEAFF
size: .; J: TRBJ2-1; V: TRBV6-5; D: .; DNA: TGTGCCAGCAGTTACCGCTCAGAGGGTTACAATGAGCAGTTCTTC; CDR3: CASSYRSEGYNEQFF
size: many; J: TRBJ1-1; V: TRBV11-3; D: .; DNA: TGTGCCAGCAGCCCTGGGCCGAGGGAGGGCACTGAAGCTTTCTTT; CDR3: CASSPGPREGTEAFF
size: many; J: TRBJ2-7; V: TRBV13; D: TRBD2; DNA: TGTGCCAGCAGCGCCGGGAGGATCTACGAGCAGTACTTC; CDR3: CASSAGRIYEQYF
size: many; J: TRBJ2-2; V: TRBV7-9; D: .; DNA: TGTGCCAGCCAGGACTACTCGAACACCGGGGAGCTGTTTTTT; CDR3: CASQDYSNTGELFF
size: .; J: TRBJ1-6; V: TRBV30; D: .; DNA: TGTGCCGAGGGCAGGGTGAATTCACCCCTCCACTTT; CDR3: CAEGRVNSPLHF
size: few; J: TRBJ2-3; V: TRBV6-1; D: .; DNA: TGTGCCAGCAGTGAACCGGGCAGGGGATCTCGAGGAGATACGCAGTATTTT; CDR3: CASSEPGRGSRGDTQYF
size: .; J: TRBJ2-1; V: TRBV4-2; D: .; DNA: TGTGCCAGCAGCCAACATTCTGGGGGAGTGGACAATGAGCAGTTCTTC; CDR3: CASSQHSGGVDNEQFF
size: few; J: TRBJ2-5; V: TRBV24-1; D: .; DNA: TGTGCCACCAGCGCGTTGGGGGTTGAAGAGACCCAGTACTTC; CDR3: CATSALGVEETQYF
size: .; J: TRBJ2-7; V: TRBV14; D: .; DNA: TGTGCCAGCAGCCACCGGCCAAGCTACGAGCAGTACTTC; CDR3: CASSHRPSYEQYF
size: many; J: TRBJ2-5; V: TRBV2; D: TRBD1; DNA: TGTGCCAGCAGTGAGGGGACAGGGGTTTCGGAGACCCAGTACTTC; CDR3: CASSEGTGVSETQYF
size: few; J: TRBJ2-5; V: TRBV29-1; D: .; DNA: TGCAGCGTTGTAGCCCAGAGGGCAGAGACCCAGTACTTC; CDR3: CSVVAQRAETQYF
size: .; J: TRBJ1-5; V: TRBV29-1; D: TRBD1; DNA: TGCAGCGTTGCAGGGGGTGGCGATCAGCCCCAGCATTTT; CDR3: CSVAGGGDQPQHF
size: .; J: TRBJ2-5; V: TRBV9; D: TRBD2; DNA: TGTGCCAGCAGCGTATCAACGGGAGGGCCGGAGACCCAGTACTTC; CDR3: CASSVSTGGPETQYF
size: .; J: TRBJ1-1; V: TRBV19; D: TRBD1; DNA: TGTGCCAGTACTACCAGGGGGATGCGGAACACTGAAGCTTTCTTT; CDR3: CASTTRGMRNTEAFF
size: .; J: TRBJ2-3; V: TRBV10-3; D: .; DNA: TGTGCCATCTCACGGGGAGCGGGCACAGATACGCAGTATTTT; CDR3: CAISRGAGTDTQYF
size: few; J: TRBJ2-7; V: TRBV25-1; D: TRBD1; DNA: TGTGCCAGCAGCAAGACTTGGGGGACAGGGAGCTCCTACGAGCAGTACTTC; CDR3: CASSKTWGTGSSYEQYF
size: .; J: TRBJ1-5; V: TRBV6-1; D: .; DNA: TGTGCCAGCAGTGAAGGGAAGGGTAATCGGCCCCAGCATTTT; CDR3: CASSEGKGNRPQHF
size: .; J: TRBJ1-4; V: TRBV19; D: .; DNA: TGTGCCAGTAGACGGGGGCCGATAACAACTAATGAAAAACTGTTTTTT; CDR3: CASRRGPITTNEKLFF
size: once; J: TRBJ1-2; V: TRBV19; D: .; DNA: TGTGCCAGTAGGCAGCTCTATGGCTACACCTTC; CDR3: CASRQLYGYTF
size: many; J: TRBJ2-1; V: TRBV11-3; D: .; DNA: TGTGCCAGCAGCTCCAGAGGTGTTGGCGGGTTGAACAATGAGCAGTTCTTC; CDR3: CASSSRGVGGLNNEQFF